These 32 T cell receptor beta chains came from one sample sequenced in a study of shared clonotypes between healthy human individuals. Here immunoSEQ multiplex PCR was the method, and the copy in TCRdb shows in-frame clones only, minus some. The table includes about 680,000 clones, about 91% detected once. In the naive CD8 group, cells lacked CD45RO and were positively selected for CCR7, so terminally differentiated effector memory CD45RA+ cells were left out. The sequenced sample was naive CD8+ T cells sorted from blood. The receptors were sampled from a man between 25 and 39 years old in good health.

This clone has just one count. The chain recombines TRBV27 with TRBJ2-7; tentatively, D is TRBD1 or TRBD2 (5 bases each). The V gene's germline CDR1 is MNHEY and CDR2 SMNVEV (reference sequence). The CDR3 consists of 14 residues. The ends were cut back, 5 bases at V and 3 bases at J, with 14 bases in the middle. The CDR3 DNA follows: TGTGCCAGCAGTCCCCGGGGCCCTGTCTACGAGCAGTACTTC. This codes for CASSPRGPVYEQYF.

The chain employs TRBV6-1 and TRBJ2-1; 11 nucleotides agree with TRBD2. CDR3 length equals 13 residues. With 5 bases clipped from V and 12 bases from J, the junction kept 6 bases outside the gene matches. Looked up from germline, CDR1 is MNHNS and CDR2 is SASEGT. The DNA of the CDR3 is TGTGCCAGCAGTAGGACTAGCGGGCTAGGGCAGTTCTTC. Translating gives CASSRTSGLGQFF.

This clone was observed once. The V gene is TRBV7-9, the J gene TRBJ2-1, with no clear D. Germline-derived CDR1 and CDR2 are SEHNR and FQNEAQ (reference sequence). The CDR3 is 12 amino acids. The ends were cut back, 6 bases at V and 8 bases at J, with 11 bases in the middle. This CDR3 is CASSPPADEQFF. DNA of the CDR3: TGTGCCAGCAGTCCCCCCGCGGATGAGCAGTTCTTC.

V usage is TRBV7-8 and J usage is TRBJ2-1; weak D call: TRBD2 (5 bases). V was trimmed by 5 bases and J by 6 bases, leaving 17 bases between them. The CDR3 loop spans 15 amino acids. Germline values: CDR1 SGHVS, CDR2 FQNEAQ. The CDR3 DNA follows: TGTGCCAGCAGCCCCTCGGACTCGTCCCTCAATGAGCAGTTCTTC. It codes for CASSPSDSSLNEQFF.

This clone appeared a single time. J is TRBJ2-7 and V is TRBV4-3, with 10 bases fitting TRBD1. Germline loops: CDR1 LGHNA, CDR2 YSLEER. With V trimmed by 0 bases and J by 4 bases, 9 bases remained unmatched. The CDR3 sequence is 17 residues long. The CDR3 loop reads CASSQDQARDRGYEQYF. The CDR3 DNA reads TGCGCCAGCAGCCAAGATCAGGCACGGGACAGGGGATACGAGCAGTACTTC.

The V gene is TRBV7-9, the J gene TRBJ2-7, with D unresolved. Germline V lookup: CDR1 SEHNR, CDR2 FQNEAQ (reference sequence). Trimming removed 2 bases from V and 4 bases from J, with 9 bases in between. CDR3 size: 13 residues. This chain's CDR3 is CASSLSPPYEQYF. The CDR3 coding sequence is TGTGCCAGCAGCTTAAGCCCCCCTTACGAGCAGTACTTC.

V is TRBV30 and J is TRBJ2-7, with D uncertain. V dropped 4 bases and J dropped 1 base, with 8 bases sitting between them. Per the germline V gene, CDR1 is GTSNPN and CDR2 is SVGIG (reference sequence). This CDR3 is built from 12 residues. The CDR3 loop reads CAWTQESYEQYF. For the CDR3, the DNA is TGTGCCTGGACCCAGGAGTCCTACGAGCAGTACTTC.

The chain recombines TRBV4-3 with TRBJ2-3, with 7 bases identical to TRBD2. Per the germline V gene, CDR1 is LGHNA and CDR2 is YSLEER. Germline trimming cut 2 bases from V and 0 bases from J; bases unmatched to any gene: 5. The CDR3 is 16 residues long. Here the CDR3 DNA reads TGCGCCAGCAGCCAACGACTAGCTGATAGCACAGATACGCAGTATTTT. Its protein is CASSQRLADSTDTQYF.

Note on this clone: The sample carries other DNA sequences with the same CDR3. V usage is TRBV5-1 and J usage is TRBJ1-2, with 7 positions matching TRBD1. Germline-derived CDR1 and CDR2 are SGHRS and YFSETQ. V was pared by 1 base and J by 2 bases, with 2 bases of the junction left unmatched. There are 14 residues in the CDR3. DNA for the CDR3: TGCGCCAGCAGCTTGCGACAGGGAAACTATGGCTACACCTTC. It encodes CASSLRQGNYGYTF.

This clone appeared a single time. The genes are TRBV6-1 and TRBJ2-1, with D maybe TRBD2 (5 bases). CDR3 length equals 15 residues. Looked up from germline, CDR1 is MNHNS and CDR2 is SASEGT. V shed 6 bases and J shed 0 bases, with 12 bases lying between them. CDR3 sequence (DNA): TGTGCCAGCAGCCAAGAGCGGAGCTCCTACAATGAGCAGTTCTTC. This codes for CASSQERSSYNEQFF.

The chain couples TRBV28 to TRBJ2-1; TRBD2 matches 9 bases. CDR3 length equals 18 residues. V was clipped by 2 bases and J by 6 bases; unmatched bases: 14. Germline V gives CDR1 MDHEN, CDR2 SYDVKM. CDR3 region: CASSLELIETSGLNEQFF. The CDR3 DNA is TGTGCCAGCAGTTTAGAATTAATAGAGACTAGCGGCCTCAATGAGCAGTTCTTC.

This chain joins TRBV29-1 and TRBJ2-1, with no clear D. Germline-derived CDR1 and CDR2 are SQVTM and ANQGSEA. V shed 2 bases and J shed 6 bases, with 11 bases lying between them. The CDR3 length is 13 residues. In DNA form, the CDR3 reads TGCAGCGTTGAATACCCCCCGAGCAATGAGCAGTTCTTC. It translates to CSVEYPPSNEQFF.

V is TRBV28 and J is TRBJ2-7; unclear D gene. The CDR3 sequence is 13 residues long. Trimming took 5 bases from V and 2 from J, leaving 10 bases between them. Germline CDR1 MDHEN, CDR2 SYDVKM. CDR3 amino acids: CASSPDRAYEQYF. The DNA for the CDR3 is TGTGCCAGCAGTCCCGACCGGGCCTACGAGCAGTACTTC.

As concerns this clone: Mismatch with germline at one junction end may stem from a read error. This chain links TRBV6-1 with TRBJ2-7; D might be TRBD1 or TRBD2, each matching 7 bases. The CDR3 sequence is 14 residues long. In germline, CDR1 is MNHNS, CDR2 SASEGT. CDR3 DNA: TGTGCCAGCAGCGAAGGCAGGGGGGGACGGGAGCAGTACTTC. Its translation is CASSEGRGGREQYF.

The chain has TRBV14 and TRBJ2-1; 8 bases map to TRBD1. Trimming cost V 4 bases and J 9 bases; bases outside gene matches: 14. The CDR3 has 16 amino acids. The V gene's germline CDR1 is SGHDN and CDR2 FVKESK. The CDR3 nucleotides are TGTGCCAGCAGCCCCTTGGACAGGGCCTCGGCCCTTGAGCAGTTCTTC. Protein product: CASSPLDRASALEQFF.

This clone has a single count. The chain combines TRBV28 with TRBJ1-5; D possibly corresponds to TRBD1 (5 bases). CDR1 is MDHEN, CDR2 SYDVKM, per germline. Trimming removed 9 bases at V and 0 bases at J, with 12 bases between. This CDR3 comprises 14 residues. The CDR3 region is CASGTEYSNQPQHF. CDR3 sequence (DNA): TGTGCCAGTGGGACGGAGTATAGCAATCAGCCCCAGCATTTT.

The chain is built from TRBV15 and TRBJ1-1, with D tentatively TRBD1 (6 bases). The CDR3 consists of 11 residues. Germline-derived CDR1 and CDR2 are LNHNV and YYDKDF (reference sequence). The V and J ends lost 0 bases and 12 bases respectively, with 8 bases between them. The chain's CDR3 is CATSRDRDTFF. The CDR3 DNA is TGTGCCACCAGCAGAGACCGGGACACTTTCTTT.

A few counts support this clone. This sample also contains other DNA sequences that code for the same CDR3. The chain is built from TRBV9 and TRBJ2-7; TRBD1 matches at 9 bases. The V gene's germline CDR1 is SGDLS and CDR2 YYNGEE. The CDR3 loop spans 15 amino acids. J was trimmed by 1 base and V by 0 bases; bases with no gene match: 2. The CDR3 DNA follows: TGTGCCAGCAGCGTAGGAGGGACAGGGTCCTACGAGCAGTACTTC. Its protein is CASSVGGTGSYEQYF.

V and J are TRBV7-7 and TRBJ2-3; tentative D call: TRBD2 (6 bases). The CDR3 sequence is 16 residues long. Germline V gives CDR1 SSHAT, CDR2 FNYEAQ (reference sequence). Trimming shortened V by 5 bases and J by 0 bases, and 15 bases separated the two germline ends. Written as DNA, the CDR3 is TGTGCCAGCAGCCCTGGGACTGTGATTAGCACAGATACGCAGTATTTT. Translating it yields CASSPGTVISTDTQYF.

V gene TRBV29-1 combines with J gene TRBJ2-3; the match to TRBD2 covers 11 bases. The trim removed 7 bases at V and 4 bases at J, leaving 13 bases unmatched. CDR1 SQVTM and CDR2 ANQGSEA come from the germline V gene. The CDR3 has 16 amino acids. The CDR3 nucleotides read TGCAGCGGTCGACTAGCGGGACCCCTACAACCAGATACGCAGTATTTT. Encoded protein: CSGRLAGPLQPDTQYF.

The chain has TRBV2 and TRBJ2-7; 9 bases are shared with TRBD2. Trimming removed 6 bases from V and 2 bases from J; junction bases left unmatched: 8. Germline assignment: CDR1 SNHLY and CDR2 FYNNEI. The CDR3 sequence is 15 residues long. CDR3 in amino acids: CASSKTSGFTYEQYF. The CDR3 DNA sequence: TGTGCCAGCAGCAAGACTAGCGGTTTCACCTACGAGCAGTACTTC. The variable domain in full, completed from reference TRBV2 and TRBJ2-7, reads EPEVTQTPSHQVTQMGQEVILRCVPISNHLYFYWYRQILGQKVEFLVSFYNNEISEKSEIFDDQFSVERPDGSNFTLKIRSTKLEDSAMYFCASSKTSGFTYEQYFGPGTRLTVT.

This clone was picked up one time. This chain uses TRBV2 with TRBJ2-7; TRBD2 is a possible D gene (6 bases). Germline V gene data show CDR1 as SNHLY and CDR2 as FYNNEI. This CDR3 spans 15 amino acids. The V and J ends lost 0 bases and 3 bases respectively, with 12 bases between them. This chain's CDR3 is CASSEASSGLYEQYF. In DNA, the CDR3 is TGTGCCAGCAGTGAAGCGAGTAGCGGACTCTACGAGCAGTACTTC.

The chain carries TRBV10-3 and TRBJ2-2; D gene uncertain. Germline V CDR1 and CDR2: ENHRY, SYGVKD. Trimming took 0 bases from V and 4 from J, leaving 6 bases between them. The CDR3 consists of 14 residues. CDR3 residues: CAISESWGTGELFF. The CDR3 nucleotides read TGTGCCATCAGTGAGTCCTGGGGCACCGGGGAGCTGTTTTTT.

This clone was detected only a few times. The rearrangement joins TRBV11-1 to TRBJ2-7, with 7 bases aligning to TRBD1. Germline-derived CDR1 and CDR2 are SGHAT and FQDESV (reference sequence). V shed 5 bases and J 2 bases; nucleotides not matched to a gene: 6. The CDR3 length is 14 residues. This CDR3 reads CASSRPGQPYEQYF. The CDR3 bases are TGTGCCAGCAGCAGACCGGGACAGCCCTACGAGCAGTACTTC.

CDR3 in amino acids: CASSLRVQGEETQYF. The CDR3 coding sequence is TGTGCCAGCAGTTTAAGAGTACAGGGGGAAGAGACCCAGTACTTC. J is TRBJ2-5 and V is TRBV27; 8 bases agree with TRBD1. CDR3 length: 15 residues. Germline CDR1 MNHEY, CDR2 SMNVEV (reference sequence). V dropped 2 bases and J dropped 3; count of bases not matched to a gene: 5.

As DNA, the CDR3 is TGTGCCAGTAGTATCTCAGGGGTGGGCATGAACACTGAAGCTTTCTTT. Its translation: CASSISGVGMNTEAFF. The chain uses TRBV19 and TRBJ1-1; possibly TRBD1 for D (6 bases). Per the germline V gene, CDR1 is LNHDA and CDR2 is SQIVND (reference sequence). CDR3 length equals 16 residues. Trimming cost V 3 bases and J 0 bases, with 14 bases left between them.

This chain links TRBV2 with TRBJ2-2; 11 positions agree with TRBD1. V was clipped by 6 bases and J by 2 bases; unmatched bases: 5. This CDR3 spans 16 amino acids. Germline V gene data show CDR1 as SNHLY and CDR2 as FYNNEI. DNA of the CDR3: TGTGCCAGCAGCGGGGACAGGGGGTTAAACACCGGGGAGCTGTTTTTT. Residues: CASSGDRGLNTGELFF.

The chain uses TRBV7-9 and TRBJ2-7; no clear D gene. The germline V gene encodes CDR1 SEHNR and CDR2 FQNEAQ (reference sequence). The CDR3 has 15 amino acids. Trimming cost V 3 bases and J 2 bases, with 14 bases left between them. CDR3 region: CASSLIGKPTYEQYF. The DNA for the CDR3 is TGTGCCAGCAGCTTGATTGGGAAACCCACCTACGAGCAGTACTTC.

The CDR3 protein is CAISDSEDEKLFF. Here the CDR3 DNA reads TGTGCCATCAGTGATTCGGAAGACGAAAAACTGTTTTTT. The rearrangement joins TRBV10-3 to TRBJ1-4; unclear D gene. The CDR3 runs to 13 residues. The V gene lost 3 bases and the J gene lost 8 bases, with 10 bases spanning the gap. Germline CDR1 reads ENHRY; CDR2 reads SYGVKD.

The V and J genes are TRBV5-1 and TRBJ2-5; D not certain. V was trimmed by 0 bases and J by 5 bases, leaving 14 bases between them. This CDR3 has 15 residues. Per the germline V gene, CDR1 is SGHRS and CDR2 is YFSETQ. The CDR3 spells CASSLALPIAETQYF. CDR3 bases: TGCGCCAGCAGCTTGGCCTTGCCAATCGCGGAGACCCAGTACTTC. The whole variable domain, remainder taken from reference TRBV5-1 and TRBJ2-5, is KAGVTQTPRYLIKTRGQQVTLSCSPISGHRSVSWYQQTPGQGLQFLFEYFSETQRNKGNFPGRFSGRQFSNSRSEMNVSTLELGDSALYLCASSLALPIAETQYFGPGTRLLVL.

This chain connects TRBV28 to TRBJ2-2; 10 bases agree with TRBD1. Germline loops: CDR1 MDHEN, CDR2 SYDVKM. The V segment lost 7 bases and the J segment 4 bases; nucleotides outside the gene matches: 3. The CDR3 is 14 residues long. The DNA of the CDR3 is TGTGCCAGCACGGACAGGGGGGTCACCGGGGAGCTGTTTTTT. It is translated as CASTDRGVTGELFF.

V usage is TRBV7-9 and J usage is TRBJ2-1; 12 positions agree with TRBD2. V lost 5 bases, J lost 0 bases, and 11 bases stayed unmatched. CDR3 size: 19 residues. Germline lookup yields CDR1 SEHNR and CDR2 FQNEAQ (reference sequence). The CDR3, as DNA: TGTGCCAGCAGCCTGCCTAGGACTAGCGGGACTAGCTCCTACAATGAGCAGTTCTTC. It specifies CASSLPRTSGTSSYNEQFF.